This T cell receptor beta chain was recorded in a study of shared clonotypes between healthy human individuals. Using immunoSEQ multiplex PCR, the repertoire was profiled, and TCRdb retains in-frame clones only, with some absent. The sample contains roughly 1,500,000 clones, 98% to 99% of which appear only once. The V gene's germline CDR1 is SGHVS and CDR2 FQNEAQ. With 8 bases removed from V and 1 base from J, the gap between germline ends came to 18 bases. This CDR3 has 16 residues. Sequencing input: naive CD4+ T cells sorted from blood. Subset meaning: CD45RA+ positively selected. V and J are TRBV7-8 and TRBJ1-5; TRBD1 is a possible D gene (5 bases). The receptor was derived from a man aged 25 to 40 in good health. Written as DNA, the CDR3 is TGTGCCAGCTCCCCCCTGTCGGGGCTAAGCAATCAGCCCCAGCATTTT. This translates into CASSPLSGLSNQPQHF.